This T cell receptor beta chain was captured in a study of beta chain features in type 1 diabetes. General observations from the study: All four CD4+ subsets from Type 1 diabetes patients carried moderately but significantly shorter TCRB CDR3s.

The investigators reverse transcribed all of the isolated RNA, so they sequenced expressed TCRB transcripts. Some clones are missing from TCRdb's copy, which holds only in-frame ones; the method was immunoSEQ multiplex PCR. The sample shows 17,000 or so clones, roughly two thirds of them seen only once. A note on this clone: No antigen is known for it. An end of the junction differs from the germline gene, which may be a read error.

The sequence was collected from a man aged 30 to 45 with type 1 diabetes. The material sequenced was stem cell memory CD4+ T cells from blood.

CDR3 bases: TGTGCTAGCAGCTTAGCTACAGGGTGTAGAAACACCATATATTTT. Its translation: CASSLATGCRNTIYF. The V and J genes are TRBV7-7 and TRBJ1-3, with a tentative D call TRBD1 (6 bases). The V gene's germline CDR1 is SSHAT and CDR2 FNYEAQ (reference sequence). CDR3 length: 15 residues.